This entry features one T cell receptor beta chain sequence. Original analysis: Reference gene primer amplification gave estimated nucleated cell counts. TCRdb's copy holds only in-frame clones and misses some; the assay was immunoSEQ multiplex PCR. V, J and clone size derive from that table, while D and trimming were established from the DNA sequence. This sample has 150,000 to 200,000 clones; about 85% occur once, and the top ten carry around 9.5%. These data come from a study of blood T cell repertoires in COVID-19. Turning to the study itself: From T cells, B-cell-depleted T cells, or PBMCs came the material, which was cDNA or gDNA.

Per germline, CDR1 SGHKS and CDR2 YYEKEE (reference sequence). The CDR3 contains 15 residues. Between the trimmed V and J ends, which lost 4 bases and 2 bases, there was a span of 15 bases. The receptor was derived from a woman aged 80 or over with acute or convalescent COVID-19. Sequenced: peripheral blood. The genes are TRBV5-5 and TRBJ1-1; D may be TRBD1 (6 bases). The DNA of the CDR3 is TGTGCCAGCAGCCGAGAGTGGGACACCAACACTGAAGCTTTCTTT. It encodes CASSREWDTNTEAFF.